This TCR beta chain was retrieved from a study of T cells in localized non-small cell lung cancer. Study outcomes and limitations: Higher blood T cell density went with longer overall survival. Out of the top 100 tumor clones, a median approximately 50 were seen in adjacent lung.

TCRdb keeps only in-frame clones here, not all; method: immunoSEQ multiplex PCR. The repertoire includes about 52,000 clones, 70% to 90% of them detected once, and 15% to 20% sits in the top ten. Germline V gene sequence: CDR1 GTSNPN, CDR2 SVGIG (reference sequence). The CDR3 has 13 residues. V lost 7 bases, J lost 4 bases, and 13 bases lay in between. About this clone itself: Its specificity is not known.

Material: PBMCs, obtained before any cancer treatment. The source is a female donor with stage II lung adenocarcinoma. V is TRBV30 and J is TRBJ2-2; D could derive from TRBD1 or TRBD2 (5 bases each). The CDR3 DNA reads TGTGCCTTGGACACGGCGGGCACCGGGGAGCTGTTTTTT. Translated: CALDTAGTGELFF.